The rows below give T cell receptor beta chains drawn from one sample of a study of Graves' ophthalmopathy and Graves' hyperthyroidism. One entry per CDR3 protein, called by TCRdb with MiXCR from the multiplex PCR reads. The sample shows about 640,000 distinct CDR3 sequences, more than 40% of them seen only once. Sequenced input: peripheral blood. Receptors originate from an adult man with Graves' ophthalmopathy. The CDR3 runs from the conserved cysteine through the conserved F or W. The order of the fields is J gene, V gene, clone size, D gene, CDR3 DNA, CDR3 protein. The D gene is left open where the match is weak. Size is omitted from some rows. Given values are once, few, many or a class for expanded clones.

TRBJ1-5	TRBV10-3	few	-	TGTGCCAGCAGTGAAGTAAGGGTGGGCAATCAGCCCCAGCATTTT	CASSEVRVGNQPQHF
TRBJ2-5	TRBV2	-	TRBD2	TGTGCCAGCAGTGGGGCGGGGGGGGGGAGGAAGACCCAGTACTTC	CASSGAGGGRKTQYF
TRBJ1-5	TRBV20-1	-	-	TGCAGTGCTAGGGAGGGGATGAGCAATCAGCCCCAGCATTTT	CSAREGMSNQPQHF
TRBJ1-2	TRBV10-3	-	-	TGTGCCAGCACATCTTCCCGGACAGAGGGCTACACCTTC	CASTSSRTEGYTF
TRBJ1-2	TRBV10-3	few	TRBD1	TGTGCCAGCAGTGAACTCCCGGGGGACAGGTCTTATGGCTACACCTTC	CASSELPGDRSYGYTF
TRBJ2-7	TRBV7-9	many	-	TGTGCCAGCAGCCCCCCGTCGGGGGTCTGGGAGCAGTACTTC	CASSPPSGVWEQYF
TRBJ2-5	TRBV7-9	-	TRBD2	TGTGCCAGCACCCGACTAGCGGGGGGCCCAGGAGAGACCCAGTACTTC	CASTRLAGGPGETQYF
TRBJ1-6	TRBV7-6	-	-	TGTGCCAGCAGCTCACCACCGGGACGGAGTAATTCACCCCTCCACTTT	CASSSPPGRSNSPLHF
TRBJ2-7	TRBV12-3/TRBV12-4	few	-	TGTGCCAGCAGCCCCCCAACGGGACTTCATCTTGCCGAGCAGTACTTC	CASSPPTGLHLAEQYF
TRBJ2-2	TRBV2	-	TRBD2	TGTGCCAGCAGTGAAGATGGACTAGCTGGGGAGCTGTTTTTT	CASSEDGLAGELFF
TRBJ2-1	TRBV9	once	TRBD2	TGTGCCAGCAGCCAGGGACTAGCGGGAGATGAGCAGTTCTTC	CASSQGLAGDEQFF
TRBJ2-5	TRBV10-3	many	-	TGTGCCAGCACCGCGGGTCTCAGGCAAGAGACCCAGTACTTC	CASTAGLRQETQYF
TRBJ2-7	TRBV4-1	many	TRBD2	TGCGCCAGCAGCCAAGAGGGGGGGACCAGCGAGCAGTACTTC	CASSQEGGTSEQYF
TRBJ2-6	TRBV25-1	-	-	TGTGCCAGCAGCGCGACAGGGAGGTCCGGGGCCAACGTCCTGACTTTC	CASSATGRSGANVLTF
TRBJ2-5	TRBV15	many	TRBD2	TGTGCCACCATCCCGGGGGGGGCCGGCCGAGAGACCCAGTACTTC	CATIPGGAGRETQYF
TRBJ1-2	TRBV7-2	-	-	TGTGCCAGCAGCTTAGGGGCGGGGGGCTACTATGGCTACACCTTC	CASSLGAGGYYGYTF
TRBJ1-1	TRBV7-9	many	-	TGTGCCAGCAGCTCCCCCCCCGGCACTGAAGCTTTCTTT	CASSSPPGTEAFF
TRBJ1-4	TRBV10-3	many	-	TGTGCCATCGGCGAAAAAGGTGACCCTAATGAAAAACTGTTTTTT	CAIGEKGDPNEKLFF
TRBJ2-6	TRBV29-1	-	-	TGCAGCGTTGGTCTCGGGGGCAACGTCCTGACTTTC	CSVGLGGNVLTF
TRBJ2-1	TRBV29-1	-	TRBD2	TGCAGCGTCGGGACTAGCGGGAGTGGGTCCGGCAATGAGCAGTTCTTC	CSVGTSGSGSGNEQFF
TRBJ1-1	TRBV29-1	-	-	TGCAGCGTTGCGGGGACGGCTGTTGGCACTGAAGCTTTCTTT	CSVAGTAVGTEAFF
TRBJ1-2	TRBV10-3	-	-	TGTGCCATCAGTGACAGGGCGACTAGCTATGGCTACACCTTC	CAISDRATSYGYTF
TRBJ1-2	TRBV9	-	-	TGTGCCAGCAGCGTAAGCAGTGAAGGAGGAAACTATGGCTACACCTTC	CASSVSSEGGNYGYTF
TRBJ2-5	TRBV29-1	many	-	TGCAGCGGCCGGCAGGGTGGTAAAGAGACCCAGTACTTC	CSGRQGGKETQYF
TRBJ1-2	TRBV25-1	-	TRBD1	TGTGCCAGCAGCCGCGGACAGGGGAGAGAGGGCTACACCTTC	CASSRGQGREGYTF
TRBJ1-1	TRBV9	-	-	TGTGCCAGCAGCGCCCCAAAGGAGGTAATCACTGAAGCTTTCTTT	CASSAPKEVITEAFF
TRBJ2-2	TRBV10-3	-	TRBD2	TGTGCCAGCAGTTACTCGATTACCGGTAGCGGGAGCACCGGGGAGCTGTTTTTT	CASSYSITGSGSTGELFF
TRBJ2-7	TRBV12-3/TRBV12-4	few	TRBD1	TGTGCCAGCAGTTTGGCGCTGGGACAGGGGATTTCCTACGAGCAGTACTTC	CASSLALGQGISYEQYF
TRBJ2-1	TRBV10-3	-	TRBD1	TGTGCCAGCAATAATGCGGGACAGGACTACGAGCAGTTCTTC	CASNNAGQDYEQFF
TRBJ2-7	TRBV9	-	TRBD2	TGTGCCAGCAGCGGCGCTAGCGGGGACTCGTCCTACGAGCAGTACTTC	CASSGASGDSSYEQYF
TRBJ2-5	TRBV10-3	-	-	TGTGCCATCAGTGGGGGCGGGACACAGTACTTC	CAISGGGTQYF
TRBJ1-4	TRBV6-5	many	-	TGTGCCAGCAGCATCACCACAACTAATGAAAAACTGTTTTTT	CASSITTTNEKLFF
TRBJ1-2	TRBV29-1	many	TRBD1	TGCAGCGTTGAAGATGGGGACAGGGGGCGCGTTGGGTATGGCTACACCTTC	CSVEDGDRGRVGYGYTF
TRBJ1-2	TRBV12-3/TRBV12-4	many	TRBD1	TGTGCCAGCAGATCGGGGGACAGCAGCTATGGCTACACCTTC	CASRSGDSSYGYTF
TRBJ1-6	TRBV29-1	-	TRBD1	TGCAGCGTTGGGACAGGGAATGGCTCACCCCTCCACTTT	CSVGTGNGSPLHF
TRBJ2-7	TRBV6-1	-	-	TGTGCCAGCAGTTACAAACCGACTTCCTACGAGCAGTACTTC	CASSYKPTSYEQYF
TRBJ1-2	TRBV5-5	-	TRBD1	TGTGCCAGCAGCACTGGACAGGGGTTTTTCGGCTACACCTTC	CASSTGQGFFGYTF